These 24 T cell receptor beta chains were sequenced from one sample in a study of chronic HIV infection and antiretroviral therapy. Each CDR3 protein gets one entry after TCRdb re-called the 5' RACE reads with MiXCR. The sample lists some 38,000 distinct CDR3 sequences, 7.5% to 9% occurring once. Sequencing used peripheral blood. The origin of the receptors is an adult who had HIV and had not received antiretroviral therapy, or was an uninfected healthy control (not recorded which).

This clonotype was picked up a small number of times. The chain combines TRBV28 with TRBJ2-3, with 7 bases matching TRBD2. The CDR3 is made up of 16 amino acids. Germline loops: CDR1 MDHEN, CDR2 SYDVKM. The J segment lost 2 bases and the V segment lost 5 bases, leaving 10 bases of the junction unmatched. In nucleotides, the CDR3 is TGTGCCAGCAGTCTTTCGGGGGGTTTCCACACAGATACGCAGTATTTT. Its translation: CASSLSGGFHTDTQYF.

The chain carries TRBV3-1 and TRBJ1-4; unclear D gene. Trimming stripped 4 bases from V and 4 bases from J, with 7 bases between. Per the germline V gene, CDR1 is LGHDT and CDR2 is YNNKEL (reference sequence). The CDR3 consists of 13 residues. CDR3 loop: CASSRTYNEKLFF. In nucleotides, the CDR3 is TGTGCCAGCAGCCGAACCTATAATGAAAAACTGTTTTTT.

As for this clonotype: The junction differs from germline at one of its ends, possibly a read error. Written as DNA, the CDR3 is TGTGCCAGCAGTTACCCCTCTAGGGTCCTTGATCAGTCCCAGCATTTT. Protein sequence: CASSYPSRVLDQSQHF. This rearrangement joins TRBV28 to TRBJ1-5; D call uncertain. CDR3 length equals 16 residues. The germline V gene encodes CDR1 MDHEN and CDR2 SYDVKM.

This clonotype was recorded a few times. This chain uses TRBV29-1 with TRBJ2-6, with D unclear. Trimming removed 1 base from V and 3 bases from J, with 4 bases in between. The CDR3 runs 13 residues. CDR1 is SQVTM, CDR2 ANQGSEA, per germline. The chain's CDR3 is CSVEGSGANVLTF. The CDR3 DNA sequence: TGCAGCGTTGAAGGGAGTGGGGCCAACGTCCTGACTTTC.

This clonotype was seen at least ten times. CDR3 residues: CSAPVRTGEQYF. CDR3 DNA sequence: TGCAGTGCCCCAGTACGTACAGGGGAACAGTACTTC. The chain combines TRBV20-1 with TRBJ2-7; 7 nucleotides agree with TRBD1. Per germline, CDR1 DFQATT and CDR2 SNEGSKA (reference sequence). CDR3 length equals 12 residues. J lost 10 bases, V lost 6 bases, and 12 bases had no gene match.

This clonotype was counted many times. The chain combines TRBV2 with TRBJ2-7; TRBD1 agrees at 9 bases. With V trimmed by 7 bases and J by 6 bases, 10 bases remained unmatched. Germline V CDR1 and CDR2: SNHLY, FYNNEI. The CDR3 spans 14 residues. CDR3 nucleotides: TGTGCCAGCAAGCAGAACAGGGGGCGAATCGAGCAGTACTTC. Its protein product is CASKQNRGRIEQYF. Drawing the rest from reference TRBV2 and TRBJ2-7, the complete variable domain is EPEVTQTPSHQVTQMGQEVILRCVPISNHLYFYWYRQILGQKVEFLVSFYNNEISEKSEIFDDQFSVERPDGSNFTLKIRSTKLEDSAMYFCASKQNRGRIEQYFGPGTRLTVT.

The V call is TRBV28, the J call TRBJ2-5, with D perhaps given as TRBD1 or TRBD2 (5 bases each). V was shortened by 2 bases and J by 4 bases, with 14 bases between the two germline ends. CDR1 is MDHEN, CDR2 SYDVKM, per germline. The CDR3 totals 15 residues. CDR3 DNA: TGTGCCAGCAGTTTAGGGGGTAGAGGCAGAGAGACCCAGTACTTC. This encodes CASSLGGRGRETQYF.

This clonotype has a handful of counts. The chain has TRBV20-1 and TRBJ1-1; D is uncertain. Deletions cut 5 bases from V and 11 bases from J, with 15 bases between. The CDR3 is 11 residues long. Germline V gene sequence: CDR1 DFQATT, CDR2 SNEGSKA (reference sequence). CDR3 protein: CSAAPTLWAFF. CDR3 DNA sequence: TGCAGTGCTGCACCCACCCTGTGGGCTTTCTTT.

V and J are TRBV21-1 and TRBJ1-1; TRBD1 was called by the table and not checked on the DNA. TRBV21-1 is flagged as a pseudogene. The CDR3 has 14 residues. The CDR3 sequence is CARKRFRGNTEAFF. The CDR3, as DNA: TGTGCCAGAAAGAGGTTCAGGGGAAACACTGAAGCTTTCTTT.

This clonotype was observed a few times. The V and J genes are TRBV5-1 and TRBJ2-1, with 7 bases that match TRBD1. The CDR3 is made up of 15 amino acids. The ends lost 1 base at V and 6 bases at J; junction bases unmatched: 7. Germline V CDR1 and CDR2: SGHRS, YFSETQ. The CDR3 here is CASSLRQGVSNEQFF. For the CDR3, the DNA is TGCGCCAGCAGCTTGAGACAGGGTGTCTCCAATGAGCAGTTCTTC. The full variable domain, its missing parts supplied by reference TRBV5-1 and TRBJ2-1, is KAGVTQTPRYLIKTRGQQVTLSCSPISGHRSVSWYQQTPGQGLQFLFEYFSETQRNKGNFPGRFSGRQFSNSRSEMNVSTLELGDSALYLCASSLRQGVSNEQFFGPGTRLTVL.

V is TRBV7-2 and J is TRBJ1-1; D is unclear. Trimming shortened V by 1 base and J by 7 bases, and 13 bases separated the two germline ends. This CDR3 has 14 residues. Germline V lookup: CDR1 SGHTA, CDR2 FQGNSA. The CDR3 spells CASSLGQASREAFF. CDR3 coding DNA: TGTGCCAGCAGCTTAGGCCAGGCCAGTCGTGAAGCTTTCTTT.

This clonotype was observed a handful of times. The V and J genes are TRBV12-3 or TRBV12-4 and TRBJ1-1; D is unclear. This CDR3 has 14 residues. Trimming removed 2 bases from V and 5 bases from J, with 12 bases in between. CDR3 region: CASSLKRMETEAFF. CDR3 DNA: TGTGCCAGCAGTTTAAAACGGATGGAAACTGAAGCTTTCTTT.

With regard to this clonotype: This may arise from a read error, as a much more abundant clone is one base away. The V and J genes are TRBV28 and TRBJ2-7; no firm D call. CDR3 length equals 14 residues. Trimming took off 4 bases at V and 0 bases at J, with 10 bases between the two ends. Germline CDR1 is MDHEN and CDR2 is SYDVKM. Written as DNA, the CDR3 is TGTGCCAGCAGTTCGGAGATTAGCTCCTACGAGCAGTACTTC. It yields the protein CASSSEISSYEQYF.

V usage is TRBV20-1 and J usage is TRBJ2-1, with 8 nucleotides matching TRBD2. Looked up from germline, CDR1 is DFQATT and CDR2 is SNEGSKA (reference sequence). CDR3 length: 12 residues. Germline trimming cut 7 bases from V and 5 bases from J; bases unmatched to any gene: 4. CDR3 sequence: CSVREADNEQFF. The CDR3, as DNA: TGCAGTGTGCGGGAGGCTGACAATGAGCAGTTCTTC.

This clonotype came up many times. The chain recombines TRBV4-1 with TRBJ1-1; 7 bases align to TRBD1. V lost 2 bases to trimming and J lost 10 bases; unmatched junction nucleotides: 10. Germline loops: CDR1 MGHRA, CDR2 YSYEKL. The CDR3 runs to 14 residues. Here the CDR3 DNA reads TGCGCCAGCAGCCAACCGTTGGGGGCAGGGGGAGCTTTCTTT. Amino acid sequence: CASSQPLGAGGAFF.

The table lists this clonotype with many counts. The V call is TRBV4-2, the J call TRBJ2-2, with TRBD2 as a possible D gene (6 bases). Germline CDR1 is LGHNA and CDR2 is YNFKEQ. The germline V and J ends were trimmed by 0 bases and 0 bases, with 11 bases remaining between them. The CDR3 consists of 17 residues. CDR3 amino acids: CASSQDQWRANTGELFF. Written as DNA, the CDR3 is TGTGCCAGCAGCCAAGATCAGTGGAGGGCGAACACCGGGGAGCTGTTTTTT.

In its sample, this clonotype was seen a few times. The chain combines TRBV21-1 with TRBJ2-7; no DNA check was done on the table's D call, TRBD2. TRBV21-1 is deemed a pseudogene. The CDR3 consists of 16 residues. The CDR3 DNA sequence: TGTGCCAGCAGCAGGGAGAGTCGGCGGGAACTCCACGAGCAGTACTTC. This codes for CASSRESRRELHEQYF.

This clonotype appeared many times. The genes are TRBV28 and TRBJ2-7; D gene ambiguous. Germline V lookup: CDR1 MDHEN, CDR2 SYDVKM. The CDR3 runs 13 residues. V was shortened by 3 bases and J by 0 bases, with 6 bases between the two germline ends. This chain's CDR3 is CASSFELSYEQYF. The CDR3 DNA reads TGTGCCAGCAGTTTCGAGCTCTCCTACGAGCAGTACTTC.

This clonotype occurred many times. J is TRBJ2-2 and V is TRBV9; D is perhaps TRBD2 (5 bases). Germline CDR1 reads SGDLS; CDR2 reads YYNGEE. Trimming removed 7 bases from V and 2 bases from J, with 9 bases in between. The CDR3 has 13 residues. The CDR3 spells CASARGNTGELFF. DNA for the CDR3: TGTGCCAGCGCACGGGGTAACACCGGGGAGCTGTTTTTT.

In its sample, this clonotype was seen many times. V gene TRBV27 combines with J gene TRBJ2-7; 11 bases map to TRBD1. Trimming took 3 bases from V and 7 from J; bases not matched to a gene: 11. This CDR3 has 16 amino acids. Germline CDR1 and CDR2: MNHEY and SMNVEV (reference sequence). CDR3 DNA: TGTGCCAGCAGTTTCCTCCGGGACAGGGGGGGCCCGGAGCAGTACTTC. Its translation is CASSFLRDRGGPEQYF.

This clonotype came up a few times. V and J are TRBV5-1 and TRBJ2-3, with D possibly matching TRBD2 (6 bases). Germline V gives CDR1 SGHRS, CDR2 YFSETQ. The CDR3 contains 15 residues. Trimming pared 2 bases from V and 2 bases from J, leaving 12 bases between. CDR3 DNA: TGCGCCAGCAGCTTAAGCGGGCCCTCCACAGATACGCAGTATTTT. Translated: CASSLSGPSTDTQYF.

This clonotype was observed a handful of times. The chain has TRBV29-1 and TRBJ1-1; D unclear. Germline V gene sequence: CDR1 SQVTM, CDR2 ANQGSEA. The CDR3 is made up of 14 amino acids. Trimming shortened V by 1 base and J by 3 bases, and 12 bases separated the two germline ends. CDR3 sequence: CSVEVGFWDTEAFF. CDR3 nucleotide sequence: TGCAGCGTTGAAGTAGGATTTTGGGACACTGAAGCTTTCTTT.

This clonotype has only a few counts. This chain connects TRBV29-1 to TRBJ2-1, with 7 bases lining up with TRBD1. The V gene's germline CDR1 is SQVTM and CDR2 ANQGSEA. The CDR3 contains 13 residues. Unmatched junction bases numbered 7, after V lost 4 bases and J lost 7 bases. The CDR3 sequence: CSVGGQWWNEQFF. Written as DNA, the CDR3 is TGCAGCGTTGGGGGACAGTGGTGGAATGAGCAGTTCTTC.

This clonotype was counted a few times. V usage is TRBV20-1 and J usage is TRBJ2-1; unclear D gene. Trimming left V 4 bases short and J 5 bases short, with 9 bases between. The CDR3 is 12 amino acids. Germline V gives CDR1 DFQATT, CDR2 SNEGSKA (reference sequence). CDR3 protein: CSANDIDNEQFF. DNA for the CDR3: TGCAGTGCTAACGACATCGACAATGAGCAGTTCTTC.